This T cell receptor beta chain is from a study of cytomegalovirus exposure and HLA in healthy donors. Across the whole study: Of all 400 or so donors who were genotyped, 70% to 85% belonged to the Caucasian-associated ancestry cluster. Study-level findings and limits: Relative to the roughly 690-donor mean, N-insertions were reportedly fewer in an Asian-associated ancestry cluster in a later analysis.

Concerning this clone itself: Its antigen is not identified.

The PCR employed 60 Vbeta primers together with 13 Jbeta primers. This table comes from immunoSEQ multiplex PCR, and its TCRdb copy is limited to in-frame clones, with some not included. The sample consists of around 99,000 clones, about 80% of them appearing once. CDR1 and CDR2 (germline): MNHNS, SASEGT. V lost 6 bases, J lost 0 bases, and 9 bases lay in between. The CDR3 loop spans 13 amino acids. Sequencing was carried out using PBMCs. This clonotype was obtained from a man between 25 and 39 years old in good health and CMV-seronegative. This chain uses TRBV6-1 with TRBJ2-7; D gene ambiguous. In DNA form, the CDR3 reads TGTGCCAGCAGGATACAAGACTCCTACGAGCAGTACTTC. Protein sequence: CASRIQDSYEQYF.